The entry below gives a single TCR delta chain sequence along with its context. The protein given by TCRdb reflects a much larger clone and differs at residue 13 from this DNA's translation, likely from a read error; the protein shown is the DNA's translation. TCRdb used CATT to re-call clones from the multiplex PCR reads. The data contain 93,000 or so delta-chain clones, more than 0.85% of them singletons. These data come from a study of γδ T cells in repeated Plasmodium falciparum infection. About the research overall: Timepoints: baseline, immediately before selected infections, and 21 days after every infection.

Flow sorting of PBMC yielded separate Vgamma9/Vdelta2+ and Vdelta2-negative gammadelta T cell populations for bulk repertoire analysis. V shed 7 bases, J shed 4 bases, and the junction held 21 bases outside the gene matches. The CDR3 extends over 18 amino acids. Germline V gene lookup returns CDR1 GEAIGNYY and CDR2 EKD. This sequence joins TRDV2 and TRDJ1, with 9 bases that match TRDD3. This sequence originates from a pool of human donors (malaria-infected and uninfected, not separated). The sample comprised gamma-delta T cells from blood. The CDR3 nucleotides are TGTGCCTGCTACCACGGGACTGGGGGACCTACAGGGATCGATAAACTCATCTTT. Protein: CACYHGTGGPTGIDKLIF.